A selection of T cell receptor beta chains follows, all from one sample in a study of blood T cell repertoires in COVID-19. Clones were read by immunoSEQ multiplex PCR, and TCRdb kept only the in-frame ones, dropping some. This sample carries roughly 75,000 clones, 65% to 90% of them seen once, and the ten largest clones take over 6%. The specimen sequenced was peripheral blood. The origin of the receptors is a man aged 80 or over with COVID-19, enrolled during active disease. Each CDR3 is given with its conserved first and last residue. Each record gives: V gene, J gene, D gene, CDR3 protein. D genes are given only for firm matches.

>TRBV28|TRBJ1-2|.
CASSGFYGYTF
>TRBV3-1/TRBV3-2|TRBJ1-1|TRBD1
CASSQGQGAKAFF
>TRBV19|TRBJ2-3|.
CASSLGTSTPDTQYF
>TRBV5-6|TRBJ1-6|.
CASSLGQVGSSYNSPLHF
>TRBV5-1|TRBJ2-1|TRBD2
CASSASGGAGYNEQFF
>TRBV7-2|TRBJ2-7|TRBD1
CASSKRQGVSYEQYF
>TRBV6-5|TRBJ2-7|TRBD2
CASTFRLAGGLEQYF
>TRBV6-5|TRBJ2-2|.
CASGLIGTGELFF
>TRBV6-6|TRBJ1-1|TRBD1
CASSYQGAVTEAFF
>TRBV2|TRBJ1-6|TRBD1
CASRGDRGNSPLHF
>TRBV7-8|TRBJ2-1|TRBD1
CASSQSGTGDEQFF
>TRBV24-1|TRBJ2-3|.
CATSGGTSTDTQYF
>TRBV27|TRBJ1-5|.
CASSPNGGAQPQHF
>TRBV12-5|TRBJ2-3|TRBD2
CASGPKRGGFDTQYF
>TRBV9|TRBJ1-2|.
CASGPAANYGYTF
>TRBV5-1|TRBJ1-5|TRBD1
CASSPDRDQPQHF
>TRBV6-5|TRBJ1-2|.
CASSQDRYPDYGYTF
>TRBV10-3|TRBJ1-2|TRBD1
CAISDGQGEGYTF
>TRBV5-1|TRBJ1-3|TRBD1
CASSFGTGSSGNTIYF
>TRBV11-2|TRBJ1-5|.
CASSLSPGSDQPQHF
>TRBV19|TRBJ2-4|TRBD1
CASSIARDRGFLAKNIQYF
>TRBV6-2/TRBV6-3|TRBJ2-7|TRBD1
CASSYLLGQGAYEQYF
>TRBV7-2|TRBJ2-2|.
CASSLSGRNTGELFF
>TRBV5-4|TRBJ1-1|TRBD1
CASRPGQGTNTEAFF
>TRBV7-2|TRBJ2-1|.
CASSSVVSPSNEQFF
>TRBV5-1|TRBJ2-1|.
CASSLVSGSYNEQFF
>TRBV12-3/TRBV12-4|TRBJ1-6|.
CASRGTPGAPLHF
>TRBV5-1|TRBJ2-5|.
CASSLGYGGLETQYF
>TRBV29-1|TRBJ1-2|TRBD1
CSVLTGGFYGYTF
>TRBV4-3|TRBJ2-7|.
CASSLSPGSTYEQYF
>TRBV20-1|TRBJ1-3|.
CSASDRRSSGNTIYF
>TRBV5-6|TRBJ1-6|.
CASSPRGQGRSPLHF
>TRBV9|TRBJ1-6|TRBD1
CASSVDGRQGDNSPLHF
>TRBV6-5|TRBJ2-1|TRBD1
CASTLRGTGGNEQFF
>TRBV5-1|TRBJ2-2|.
CASSFAGSGELFF
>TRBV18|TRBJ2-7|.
CASSPGQGNEQYF
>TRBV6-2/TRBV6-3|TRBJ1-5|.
CASSLQGRPQHF
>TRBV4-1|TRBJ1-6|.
CASSQEGGRGFSYNSPLHF
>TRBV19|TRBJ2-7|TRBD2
CASSPGGSGGSYEQYF
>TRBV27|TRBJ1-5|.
CASKREGTPSNQPQHF
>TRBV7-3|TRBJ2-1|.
CASSPRDLGHNEQFF
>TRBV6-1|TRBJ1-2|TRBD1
CASSEVQGSAGYTF
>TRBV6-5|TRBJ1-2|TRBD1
CASSLQGASNYGYTF
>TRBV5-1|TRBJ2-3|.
CASSLNRVTDTQYF
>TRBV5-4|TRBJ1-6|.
CASSSGETGAYNSPLHF
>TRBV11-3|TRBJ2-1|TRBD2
CASSLMAGGKNEQFF
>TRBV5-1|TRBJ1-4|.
CASSKDSPNEKLFF
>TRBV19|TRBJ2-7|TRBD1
CASSRDRGSEQYF
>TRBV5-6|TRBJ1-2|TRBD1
CASSPGTGSTNYGYTF
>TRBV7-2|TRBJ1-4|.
CASSSAGTRGGKLFF
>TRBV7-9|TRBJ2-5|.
CASGGTKYQETQYF